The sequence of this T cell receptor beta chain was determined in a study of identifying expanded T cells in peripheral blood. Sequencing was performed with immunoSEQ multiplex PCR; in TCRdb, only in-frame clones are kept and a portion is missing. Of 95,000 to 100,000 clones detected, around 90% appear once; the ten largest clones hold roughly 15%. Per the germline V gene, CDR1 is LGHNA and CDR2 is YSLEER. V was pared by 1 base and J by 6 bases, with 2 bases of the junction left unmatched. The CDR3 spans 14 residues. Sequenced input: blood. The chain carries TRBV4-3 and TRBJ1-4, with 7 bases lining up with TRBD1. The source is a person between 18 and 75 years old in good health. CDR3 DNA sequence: TGCGCCAGCAGCCAAGTTGGGACAGATGAAAAACTGTTTTTT. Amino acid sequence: CASSQVGTDEKLFF.